The 5 T cell receptor beta chains listed next were all sequenced from one sample in a study of T cell responses to AZD1222 COVID-19 vaccine. The table came from immunoSEQ multiplex PCR; TCRdb's copy has only in-frame clones and leaves some out. Of around 110,000 clones listed, roughly 87% are singletons. This material consisted of peripheral blood, taken on day 0 of AZD1222 vaccination. Every receptor here comes from an adult in good health.

The chain recombines TRBV7-8 with TRBJ1-5, with D unresolved. Deletions cut 5 bases from V and 4 bases from J, with 15 bases between. CDR1 and CDR2 from the germline V gene are SGHVS and FQNEAQ. The CDR3 covers 15 residues. CDR3 sequence (DNA): TGTGCCAGCAGCCCCCTTATTTTCCCGAATCAGCCCCAGCATTTT. This codes for CASSPLIFPNQPQHF.

The V and J genes are TRBV11-2 and TRBJ1-5; 7 bases agree with TRBD1. The germline gives CDR1 SGHAT, CDR2 FQNNGV. The CDR3 is made up of 14 amino acids. V dropped 1 base and J dropped 7; count of bases not matched to a gene: 4. CDR3 in DNA: TGTGCCAGCAGCTTAGTAGGGGGCGAGCAGCCCCAGCATTTT. It is translated as CASSLVGGEQPQHF.

The CDR3 reads CASTTGFYEQYF. CDR3 nucleotide sequence: TGCGCCAGCACAACAGGTTTCTACGAGCAGTACTTC. The rearrangement uses TRBV23-1 and TRBJ2-7; TRBD1 is a possible D gene (5 bases). TRBV23-1 is an open reading frame whose function is uncertain. The CDR3 length is 12 residues. The ends were cut back, 7 bases at V and 3 bases at J, with 10 bases in the middle.

The chain joins TRBV5-1 to TRBJ1-5; the D gene is possibly TRBD1 (5 bases). This CDR3 has 14 residues. Germline assignment: CDR1 SGHRS and CDR2 YFSETQ. Trimming cost V 0 bases and J 5 bases, with 9 bases left between them. This chain's CDR3 is CASSLGGNHQPQHF. The CDR3 DNA reads TGCGCCAGCAGCTTGGGGGGGAACCATCAGCCCCAGCATTTT.

CDR3 residues: CASSQARALYNEQFF. CDR3 DNA: TGTGCCAGCAGCCAGGCTCGCGCCCTGTACAATGAGCAGTTCTTC. This chain links TRBV3-1 (or the pseudogene TRBV3-2) with TRBJ2-1; D not certain. The CDR3 spans 15 residues. V shed 3 bases and J shed 4 bases, with 13 bases lying between them. Germline CDR1 and CDR2: LGHDT and YNNKEL (reference sequence).